Listed below are T cell receptor beta chains from one sample, sequenced in a study of blood T cell repertoires in COVID-19. The repertoire was sequenced with immunoSEQ multiplex PCR; TCRdb's copy has only in-frame clones and lacks some. This sample has some 160,000 clones, with approximately 84% found just once. Specimen: peripheral blood. These receptors were taken from a woman of 80 years or more with COVID-19, enrolled during active disease. CDR3s include the opening cysteine and the closing phenylalanine or tryptophan. A D gene is named only where the DNA matches it firmly. Some rows have no size entry. The others give once, few or many, or a class for an expanded clone.

clone size,J gene,D gene,V gene,CDR3 protein,CDR3 DNA
many,TRBJ1-2,NA,TRBV2,CASSPDRNYGYTF,TGTGCCAGCAGCCCGGACAGAAACTATGGCTACACCTTC
NA,TRBJ1-1,NA,TRBV10-3,CAISTQLDTEAFF,TGTGCCATCAGTACCCAACTGGACACTGAAGCTTTCTTT
NA,TRBJ2-7,NA,TRBV10-3,CAISENNGAYEQYF,TGTGCCATCAGTGAGAATAACGGAGCCTACGAGCAGTACTTC
once,TRBJ1-5,NA,TRBV5-6,CASSLWGGSNQPQHF,TGTGCCAGCAGTTTATGGGGAGGAAGCAATCAGCCCCAGCATTTT
NA,TRBJ2-3,NA,TRBV28,CASSSSFTDTQYF,TGTGCCAGCAGTTCCTCCTTTACAGATACGCAGTATTTT
NA,TRBJ1-3,NA,TRBV7-8,CASSSSLGVGSGNTIYF,TGTGCCAGCAGCTCTTCCCTCGGTGTCGGGTCTGGAAACACCATATATTTT
NA,TRBJ1-3,NA,TRBV3-1/TRBV3-2,CASSQVHSSGNTIYF,TGTGCCAGCAGCCAAGTGCACAGCTCTGGAAACACCATATATTTT
NA,TRBJ1-2,NA,TRBV18,CASSPFVAPLEDYGYTF,TGTGCCAGTTCACCCTTCGTCGCACCCCTAGAGGACTATGGCTACACCTTC
NA,TRBJ1-1,NA,TRBV21-1,CASSKASWNTEAFF,TGTGCCAGCAGCAAAGCTTCATGGAACACTGAAGCTTTCTTT
NA,TRBJ1-4,NA,TRBV11-2,CASSLTGNEKLFF,TGTGCCAGCAGCTTAACAGGAAATGAAAAACTGTTTTTT
few,TRBJ2-5,TRBD2,TRBV7-2,CASSLGLAGGLGETQYF,TGTGCCAGCAGCTTAGGGCTAGCGGGGGGTTTAGGAGAGACCCAGTACTTC
NA,TRBJ2-7,TRBD1,TRBV6-5,CASSRQGWPSYEQYF,TGTGCCAGCAGTAGACAGGGTTGGCCCTCCTACGAGCAGTACTTC
NA,TRBJ1-5,NA,TRBV10-3,CAISEGRGGNQPQHF,TGTGCCATCAGTGAAGGCAGGGGCGGGAATCAGCCCCAGCATTTT
NA,TRBJ2-3,NA,TRBV3-1/TRBV3-2,CASSHPYTDTQYF,TGTGCCAGCAGCCACCCTTACACAGATACGCAGTATTTT
NA,TRBJ1-5,NA,TRBV2,CASSETDQPQHF,TGTGCCAGCAGTGAGACAGATCAGCCCCAGCATTTT
few,TRBJ1-2,NA,TRBV18,CASSPLSQAIGYTF,TGTGCCAGCTCACCACTCTCTCAGGCTATCGGCTACACCTTC
NA,TRBJ2-7,NA,TRBV28,CASSLSGGVPDEQYF,TGTGCCAGCAGCCTTAGCGGAGGGGTTCCTGACGAGCAGTACTTC
NA,TRBJ2-7,TRBD1,TRBV25-1,CASSEDRAPYEQYF,TGTGCCAGCAGTGAAGACAGGGCGCCCTACGAGCAGTACTTC
once,TRBJ1-2,TRBD1,TRBV7-9,CASSAGTGNGYTF,TGTGCCAGCAGCGCCGGGACAGGGAACGGCTACACCTTC
NA,TRBJ2-7,TRBD2,TRBV27,CASHQGRGGSARQYF,TGTGCCAGCCACCAGGGTCGCGGGGGGTCCGCCCGGCAGTACTTC
NA,TRBJ2-3,NA,TRBV5-5,CASSPQDTQYF,TGTGCCAGCAGCCCACAAGATACGCAGTATTTT
NA,TRBJ2-5,NA,TRBV30,CAWNRAGIRETQYF,TGTGCCTGGAATAGGGCAGGGATCCGGGAGACCCAGTACTTC
once,TRBJ1-2,NA,TRBV10-3,CAISEAINYGYTF,TGTGCCATCAGTGAGGCGATTAACTATGGCTACACCTTC
NA,TRBJ2-7,NA,TRBV27,CASSYRAGEQYF,TGTGCCAGCAGTTACAGGGCGGGCGAGCAGTACTTC
NA,TRBJ2-7,NA,TRBV5-1,CASSLETGLNYEQYF,TGCGCCAGCAGCTTGGAGACAGGTCTAAACTACGAGCAGTACTTC
once,TRBJ2-7,TRBD2,TRBV5-1,CASSPSGTIYEQYF,TGCGCCAGCAGCCCGTCAGGGACTATCTACGAGCAGTACTTC
few,TRBJ1-1,NA,TRBV24-1,CATSEIGTGEAFF,TGTGCCACCAGTGAGATAGGTACAGGGGAAGCTTTCTTT
once,TRBJ2-2,TRBD2,TRBV18,CASSSLAGDTGELFF,TGTGCCAGCTCCTCCCTAGCGGGAGACACCGGGGAGCTGTTTTTT
NA,TRBJ1-5,TRBD1,TRBV7-2,CASSSGTADNQPQHF,TGTGCCAGCAGCTCCGGGACAGCAGACAATCAGCCCCAGCATTTT
NA,TRBJ2-3,NA,TRBV5-4,CASSLWGTGMRADTQYF,TGTGCCAGCAGCTTGTGGGGGACTGGTATGCGGGCAGATACGCAGTATTTT
NA,TRBJ2-7,NA,TRBV28,CASGIPYEQYF,TGTGCTTCGGGGATCCCCTACGAGCAGTACTTC
NA,TRBJ1-1,NA,TRBV29-1,CSAEFGGGTEAFF,TGCAGCGCCGAATTCGGGGGGGGCACTGAAGCTTTCTTT
few,TRBJ1-5,TRBD1,TRBV6-2/TRBV6-3,CASSTAGGSQPQHF,TGTGCCAGCAGTACCGCAGGGGGAAGTCAGCCCCAGCATTTT
NA,TRBJ1-4,NA,TRBV18,CASSPSRRPQGEKLFF,TGTGCCAGCTCACCCTCACGACGCCCTCAGGGTGAAAAACTGTTTTTT
NA,TRBJ1-2,TRBD1,TRBV24-1,CATSDYSGTANYGYTF,TGTGCCACCAGTGATTACTCCGGGACAGCTAACTATGGCTACACCTTC
once,TRBJ2-3,NA,TRBV11-2,CASSLQVSTYTQYF,TGTGCCAGCAGCTTACAGGTGTCCACATATACGCAGTATTTT
NA,TRBJ2-2,NA,TRBV6-6,CASTYGPGELFF,TGTGCCAGCACTTACGGCCCCGGGGAGCTGTTTTTT
NA,TRBJ1-5,NA,TRBV24-1,CATSDRGANQPQHF,TGTGCCACCAGTGACCGGGGTGCGAATCAGCCCCAGCATTTT
NA,TRBJ2-1,NA,TRBV7-5,CARSLTSSNEQFF,TGTGCCAGAAGCTTAACTAGCTCCAATGAGCAGTTCTTC
NA,TRBJ2-7,TRBD2,TRBV29-1,CSVASGDYEQYF,TGCAGCGTAGCTAGCGGGGACTACGAGCAGTACTTC
NA,TRBJ2-2,TRBD1,TRBV7-9,CASSPTGVTGELFF,TGTGCCAGCAGCCCGACAGGGGTCACCGGGGAGCTGTTTTTT
NA,TRBJ1-1,NA,TRBV27,CASSLYGRDTEAFF,TGTGCCAGCAGTTTATATGGCCGGGACACTGAAGCTTTCTTT
NA,TRBJ1-1,TRBD1,TRBV4-2,CASSPLQGFTEAFF,TGTGCCAGCAGCCCTTTACAGGGGTTCACTGAAGCTTTCTTT
once,TRBJ2-7,TRBD2,TRBV5-1,CASSPPGLAGDEQYF,TGCGCCAGCAGCCCACCGGGACTAGCGGGAGACGAGCAGTACTTC
NA,TRBJ1-2,TRBD1,TRBV5-4,CASSLRPTGVSYGYTF,TGTGCCAGCAGCTTGCGGCCGACAGGGGTCTCCTATGGCTACACCTTC
NA,TRBJ2-7,NA,TRBV9,CASSVSDTENYEQYF,TGTGCCAGCAGCGTTTCGGACACCGAAAACTACGAGCAGTACTTC
once,TRBJ2-1,NA,TRBV25-1,CASSASLVSHEQFF,TGTGCCAGCAGTGCTTCACTGGTATCCCATGAGCAGTTCTTC
once,TRBJ2-3,NA,TRBV18,CASSLSGASTDTQYF,TGTGCCAGCTCTCTTAGCGGAGCTAGCACAGATACGCAGTATTTT